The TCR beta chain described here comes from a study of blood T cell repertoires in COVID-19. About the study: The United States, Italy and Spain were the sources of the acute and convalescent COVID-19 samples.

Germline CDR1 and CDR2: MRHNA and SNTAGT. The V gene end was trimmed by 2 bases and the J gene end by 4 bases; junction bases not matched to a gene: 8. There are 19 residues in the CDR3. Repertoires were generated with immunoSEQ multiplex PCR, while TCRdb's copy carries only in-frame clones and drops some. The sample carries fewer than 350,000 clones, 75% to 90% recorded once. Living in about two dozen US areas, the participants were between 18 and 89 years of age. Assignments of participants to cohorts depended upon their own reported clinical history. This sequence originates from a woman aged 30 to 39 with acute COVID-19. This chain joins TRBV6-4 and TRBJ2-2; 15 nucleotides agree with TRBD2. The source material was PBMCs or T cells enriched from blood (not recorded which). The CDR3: CASSDEAGTSGRPTGELFF. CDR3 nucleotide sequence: TGTGCCAGCAGTGACGAGGCAGGGACTAGCGGGAGGCCCACCGGGGAGCTGTTTTTT.